A single sample gave rise to the 30 T cell receptor beta chains below, sequenced in a study of the immune and genomic landscape of osteosarcoma. TCRdb's copy holds only in-frame clones and misses some; the assay was immunoSEQ multiplex PCR. The profile shows roughly 2,200 clones, roughly 72% of them singletons. Primary, local recurrence and metastasis osteosarcoma tumors were taken after treatment from poor-prognosis patients. Input material: osteosarcoma tumor tissue from the lung. The receptors here all came from a human donor with osteosarcoma.

The chain couples TRBV19 to TRBJ2-2, with a weak D call TRBD2 (5 bases). CDR3 length equals 14 residues. V lost 7 bases to trimming and J lost 5 bases, with 14 bases between them. Germline CDR1 is LNHDA and CDR2 is SQIVND (reference sequence). The CDR3 bases are TGTGCCAGTACCCTCGGCCGGGAAACCGGGGAGCTGTTTTTT. It codes for CASTLGRETGELFF.

The rearrangement joins TRBV6-5 to TRBJ1-1; D is uncertain. Germline CDR1 and CDR2: MNHEY and SVGAGI. The CDR3 spans 14 residues. Deletions cut 2 bases from V and 11 bases from J, with 18 bases between. Here the CDR3 reads CASSYRPTPGEAFF. The DNA of the CDR3 is TGTGCCAGCAGTTACAGGCCTACTCCCGGAGAGGCTTTCTTT.

This chain joins TRBV7-6 and TRBJ1-4, with no clear D. The CDR3 runs 13 residues. CDR1 is SGHVS and CDR2 is FNYEAQ in the germline V gene. Trimming removed 6 bases at V and 6 bases at J, with 11 bases between. The CDR3: CASSLGRDEKLFF. CDR3 DNA sequence: TGTGCCAGCAGTCTCGGACGGGATGAAAAACTGTTTTTT.

This chain uses TRBV7-9 with TRBJ1-1; 9 bases are a match to TRBD1. This CDR3 region has 14 residues. Germline values: CDR1 SEHNR, CDR2 FQNEAQ (reference sequence). The V and J ends lost 6 bases and 5 bases, in that order; junction bases with no gene match: 7. The CDR3 DNA reads TGTGCCAGCAGTCTGACAGGGGGTAAGACTGAAGCTTTCTTT. Amino acid sequence: CASSLTGGKTEAFF.

This clone was found a few times. The chain combines TRBV2 with TRBJ2-7, with 10 nucleotides matching TRBD2. The V segment lost 6 bases and the J segment 0 bases; nucleotides outside the gene matches: 5. Germline V gives CDR1 SNHLY, CDR2 FYNNEI. CDR3 length equals 15 residues. CDR3 sequence (DNA): TGTGCCAGCAGATCCCTAGCGGGGGACTCCTACGAGCAGTACTTC. Protein product: CASRSLAGDSYEQYF.

The gene calls are TRBV11-2 and TRBJ2-6; D is perhaps TRBD1 or TRBD2 (6 bases each). The length of the CDR3 is 11 residues. CDR1 and CDR2 (germline): SGHAT, FQNNGV. Trimming pared 3 bases from V and 18 bases from J, leaving 12 bases between. The CDR3 coding sequence is TGTGCCAGCAGCTTCCGGGGGCCGGGGACTTTC. Protein sequence: CASSFRGPGTF.

J is TRBJ2-5 and V is TRBV7-9; D is ambiguous. The CDR3 contains 13 residues. Germline CDR1 is SEHNR and CDR2 is FQNEAQ (reference sequence). Trimming took 2 bases from V and 1 from J, leaving 5 bases between them. The CDR3 nucleotides are TGTGCCAGCAGCTTAAGGAGCCAAGAGACCCAGTACTTC. This encodes CASSLRSQETQYF.

This clone came up a few times. The V call is TRBV6-1, the J call TRBJ1-4; tentative D call: TRBD1 (5 bases). Germline lookup yields CDR1 MNHNS and CDR2 SASEGT. The CDR3 sequence is 14 residues long. Trimming left V 3 bases short and J 8 bases short, with 13 bases between. This chain's CDR3 is CASSDRAEGEKLFF. CDR3 sequence (DNA): TGTGCCAGCAGTGACAGGGCGGAGGGGGAAAAACTGTTTTTT.

This clone was seen once. The V gene is TRBV7-8, the J gene TRBJ1-2; 9 bases are shared with TRBD1. Germline V gene data show CDR1 as SGHVS and CDR2 as FQNEAQ. CDR3 size: 15 residues. With V trimmed by 5 bases and J by 4 bases, 8 bases remained unmatched. CDR3 sequence reads: CASSAGQGLRYGYTF. DNA for the CDR3: TGTGCCAGCAGCGCGGGACAGGGATTACGCTATGGCTACACCTTC.

The V gene is TRBV5-1, the J gene TRBJ1-5; TRBD1 is a possible D gene (6 bases). The germline V and J ends were trimmed by 4 bases and 5 bases, with 10 bases remaining between them. Germline V CDR1 and CDR2: SGHRS, YFSETQ. The CDR3 totals 13 residues. As DNA, the CDR3 is TGCGCCAGCAGCCTCTACAGGGATCAGCCCCAGCATTTT. As protein: CASSLYRDQPQHF.

This clone was observed a handful of times. The rearrangement links TRBV19 to TRBJ1-2, with 7 bases matching TRBD1. CDR1 is LNHDA and CDR2 is SQIVND in the germline V gene (reference sequence). This CDR3 has 14 amino acids. Trimming cost V 7 bases and J 2 bases; bases outside gene matches: 7. CDR3 nucleotide sequence: TGTGCCAGTAATATTCCGACAGGGAACTATGGCTACACCTTC. Translating gives CASNIPTGNYGYTF.

The J gene is TRBJ2-7, the V gene TRBV5-6; tentative D call: TRBD2 (6 bases). Trimming cost V 2 bases and J 6 bases, with 18 bases left between them. The germline V gene has CDR1 SGHDT and CDR2 YYEEEE. The CDR3 totals 15 residues. CDR3 coding DNA: TGTGCCAGCAGCTTCAATAAAGCGGGTCGCCGCGAGCAGTACTTC. This codes for CASSFNKAGRREQYF. Full variable domain (rest looked up from reference TRBV5-6 and TRBJ2-7): DAGVTQSPTHLIKTRGQQVTLRCSPKSGHDTVSWYQQALGQGPQFIFQYYEEEERQRGNFPDRFSGHQFPNYSSELNVNALLLGDSALYLCASSFNKAGRREQYFGPGTRLTVT.

This clone was found once. The J gene is TRBJ1-5, the V gene TRBV2; 9 nucleotides agree with TRBD1. Germline V gene sequence: CDR1 SNHLY, CDR2 FYNNEI. The trim removed 6 bases at V and 7 bases at J, leaving 4 bases unmatched. This CDR3 has 13 residues. The CDR3 DNA sequence: TGTGCCAGCAGGGGGACAGGGAACCAGCCCCAGCATTTT. Translated: CASRGTGNQPQHF.

This clone has only one observation. V usage is TRBV7-8 and J usage is TRBJ1-4; D is undetermined. CDR1 SGHVS and CDR2 FQNEAQ come from the germline V gene. The V and J ends lost 2 bases and 7 bases respectively, with 17 bases between them. The CDR3 sequence is 16 residues long. CDR3 region: CASSLMGRSPGEKLFF. The CDR3 bases are TGTGCCAGCAGCTTAATGGGAAGGTCTCCGGGTGAAAAACTGTTTTTT.

V usage is TRBV11-1 and J usage is TRBJ1-1; D not resolved. From germline, CDR1 is SGHAT and CDR2 FQDESV (reference sequence). This CDR3 is built from 16 residues. Trimming left V 3 bases short and J 4 bases short, with 18 bases between. The CDR3 nucleotides read TGTGCCAGCAGCTTTAGGACCTCAAGGGCTCCCACTGAAGCTTTCTTT. Its translation is CASSFRTSRAPTEAFF.

V is TRBV4-1 and J is TRBJ1-2; no clear D gene. V was pared by 1 base and J by 5 bases, with 14 bases between. The CDR3 totals 15 residues. The germline gives CDR1 MGHRA, CDR2 YSYEKL. The CDR3 loop is CASSQGAGPAYGYTF. The CDR3 nucleotides read TGCGCCAGCAGCCAAGGGGCAGGTCCTGCTTATGGCTACACCTTC.

The V and J genes are TRBV9 and TRBJ1-2; D uncertain. Germline CDR1 reads SGDLS; CDR2 reads YYNGEE. This CDR3 contains 13 residues. The ends were cut back, 0 bases at V and 5 bases at J, with 8 bases in the middle. DNA of the CDR3: TGTGCCAGCAGCGTAGGGGAGCCTTATGGCTACACCTTC. Encoded protein: CASSVGEPYGYTF.

V usage is TRBV7-9 and J usage is TRBJ2-2; 7 bases are a match to TRBD2. The CDR3 loop spans 14 amino acids. V shed 1 base and J 6 bases; nucleotides not matched to a gene: 2. Germline V gene sequence: CDR1 SEHNR, CDR2 FQNEAQ (reference sequence). This CDR3 is CASSLGGGSGELFF. The DNA of the CDR3 is TGTGCCAGCAGCTTAGGCGGGGGATCCGGGGAGCTGTTTTTT.

This clone is labeled as large. The chain is built from TRBV9 and TRBJ1-2; 10 bases are shared with TRBD1. CDR1 SGDLS and CDR2 YYNGEE come from the germline V gene. The J segment lost 3 bases and the V segment lost 2 bases, leaving 13 bases of the junction unmatched. CDR3 length: 18 amino acids. The CDR3 DNA follows: TGTGCCAGCAGCGTTGGGTATGCGGGGACAGGGGACCACTATGGCTACACCTTC. It codes for CASSVGYAGTGDHYGYTF.

This chain joins TRBV6-5 and TRBJ2-3; tentative D call: TRBD2 (5 bases). CDR1 and CDR2 from the germline V gene are MNHEY and SVGAGI. CDR3 length equals 15 residues. Trimming took 0 bases from V and 1 from J, leaving 8 bases between them. The CDR3: CASSYSMGGTDTQYF. The DNA for the CDR3 is TGTGCCAGCAGTTACTCGATGGGAGGCACAGATACGCAGTATTTT.

In nucleotides, the CDR3 is TGTGCCAGCGGCCTCCCTAGGTCAGGATACAATGAGCAGTTCTTC. The encoded protein is CASGLPRSGYNEQFF. J is TRBJ2-1 and V is TRBV13; D remains unclear. From germline, CDR1 is PRHDT and CDR2 FYEKMQ (reference sequence). CDR3 length equals 15 residues. Between the trimmed V and J ends, which lost 8 bases and 4 bases, there was a span of 18 bases.

The chain links TRBV10-3 to TRBJ2-6; possibly TRBD2 for D (5 bases). The CDR3 runs 18 residues. The V and J ends lost 5 bases and 5 bases respectively, with 22 bases between them. The germline gives CDR1 ENHRY, CDR2 SYGVKD. CDR3 DNA: TGTGCCATCAGTTACTCGGACTGTATACAAAGTCGGGCCAACGTCCTGACTTTC. Encoded protein: CAISYSDCIQSRANVLTF.

The chain carries TRBV15 and TRBJ1-1; D ambiguous. Between the trimmed V and J ends, which lost 0 bases and 4 bases, there was a span of 6 bases. The CDR3 extends over 13 amino acids. CDR1 LNHNV and CDR2 YYDKDF come from the germline V gene (reference sequence). CDR3 region: CATSRDGSTEAFF. The CDR3, as DNA: TGTGCCACCAGCAGAGATGGAAGCACTGAAGCTTTCTTT.

J is TRBJ2-1 and V is TRBV10-2; the match to TRBD2 covers 8 bases. Germline V lookup: CDR1 WSHSY, CDR2 SAAADI. The CDR3 spans 17 residues. V was clipped by 2 bases and J by 7 bases; unmatched bases: 13. CDR3 bases: TGCGCCAGCAGTGAGGCTCGGGCCCCCGGGGGGGCAAATGAGCAGTTCTTC. It encodes CASSEARAPGGANEQFF.

This clone ranks as large (0.1 to 1%). The gene calls are TRBV7-9 and TRBJ2-7, with 8 bases that match TRBD2. This CDR3 has 14 amino acids. Germline V gene lookup returns CDR1 SEHNR and CDR2 FQNEAQ (reference sequence). With 5 bases clipped from V and 6 bases from J, the junction kept 9 bases outside the gene matches. The CDR3 nucleotides read TGTGCCAGCAGCGCGGGGAGCCGGGGGGGCGAGCAGTACTTC. Translating gives CASSAGSRGGEQYF.

This clone was observed a handful of times. The V gene is TRBV19, the J gene TRBJ1-1; weak D call: TRBD1 (5 bases). Per germline, CDR1 LNHDA and CDR2 SQIVND (reference sequence). The CDR3 totals 17 residues. V was pared by 5 bases and J by 1 base, with 20 bases between. The CDR3 region is CASSGPREGDWNTEAFF. The CDR3 DNA follows: TGTGCCAGTAGTGGCCCCCGGGAAGGGGATTGGAACACTGAAGCTTTCTTT.

This sequence joins TRBV6-1 and TRBJ2-1; D not resolved. V lost 6 bases to trimming and J lost 6 bases, with 18 bases between them. Germline-derived CDR1 and CDR2 are MNHNS and SASEGT. CDR3 length: 15 amino acids. The CDR3 spells CASSIRSWAFNEQFF. CDR3 nucleotides: TGTGCCAGCAGCATTAGGAGCTGGGCGTTCAATGAGCAGTTCTTC.

This chain uses TRBV5-6 with TRBJ1-6, with D unresolved. Germline CDR1 is SGHDT and CDR2 is YYEEEE. Trimming shortened V by 0 bases and J by 5 bases, and 12 bases separated the two germline ends. The CDR3 runs to 16 residues. CDR3 protein: CASSLALGRDNSPLHF. The CDR3 DNA follows: TGTGCCAGCAGCTTGGCCTTGGGTAGGGATAATTCACCCCTCCACTTT.

The V gene is TRBV15, the J gene TRBJ2-5, with 7 bases lining up with TRBD2. The CDR3 runs 16 residues. V dropped 1 base and J dropped 2; count of bases not matched to a gene: 7. Germline values: CDR1 LNHNV, CDR2 YYDKDF (reference sequence). The CDR3 here is CATSRGVAGSQETQYF. The CDR3, as DNA: TGTGCCACCAGCAGAGGAGTAGCGGGCTCTCAAGAGACCCAGTACTTC.

J is TRBJ2-5 and V is TRBV7-6; TRBD2 agrees at 9 bases. V was pared by 1 base and J by 3 bases, with 9 bases of the junction left unmatched. The germline gives CDR1 SGHVS, CDR2 FNYEAQ. This CDR3 is 17 amino acids long. The CDR3 nucleotides read TGTGCCAGCAGCTTAGGGGCGGGGGGGACTACTAAAGAGACCCAGTACTTC. It is translated as CASSLGAGGTTKETQYF.